The sample holds one count of the clone carrying this TCR beta chain. The data were produced by immunoSEQ multiplex PCR, yet TCRdb's version contains in-frame clones alone and is incomplete. The repertoire holds 100,000 to 150,000 clones, with approximately 92% as singletons. This entry belongs to a study of control samples from healthy donors and cancer patients. CDR1 is KGHDR and CDR2 is SFDVKD in the germline V gene. The CDR3 sequence is 13 residues long. Trimming took off 9 bases at V and 4 bases at J, with 11 bases between the two ends. The TCR comes from a man aged 80 or over with head and neck cancer. The chain has TRBV24-1 and TRBJ2-2; tentatively, D is TRBD2 (6 bases). The specimen was PBMCs. This chain's CDR3 is CATSGAGTGELFF. CDR3 coding DNA: TGTGCCACCTCGGGAGCGGGCACCGGGGAGCTGTTTTTT.